Reported below is one TCR beta chain. The sample is drawn from a study of blood T cell repertoires in COVID-19. Whole-study context: Both acute and convalescent COVID-19 samples were obtained from the United States, Italy and Spain.

Measured with immunoSEQ multiplex PCR; TCRdb has only the in-frame clones, and not every one. The sample holds about 210,000 clones, 70% to 90% seen once. The sequenced sample was peripheral blood. The origin of this receptor is a woman aged 35 to 49 with acute or convalescent COVID-19.

DNA of the CDR3: TGCGCCAGCAGCCGGACAGCCGTGAACACTGAAGCTTTCTTT. Translation: CASSRTAVNTEAFF. The J gene is TRBJ1-1, the V gene TRBV5-1, with a weak D call TRBD1 (6 bases). Germline V gives CDR1 SGHRS, CDR2 YFSETQ. CDR3 length equals 14 residues. Trimming removed 4 bases from V and 0 bases from J, with 10 bases in between.